A selection of T cell receptor beta chains follows, all from one sample in a study of Ad26.COV2.S vaccination and SARS-CoV-2 variants. Repertoires were generated with immunoSEQ multiplex PCR, while TCRdb's copy carries only in-frame clones and drops some. The sample has about 380,000 clones, around 82% seen once. Here the sequenced sample was peripheral blood, taken in a trial of Ad26.COV2.S vaccine versus placebo. Receptor source: a person aged 18-65 years who received the Ad26.COV2.S COVID-19 vaccine or a placebo. The CDR3 runs from the conserved cysteine through the conserved F or W. Fields, in order: J gene, D gene, clone size, V gene, CDR3 protein, CDR3 DNA. D genes are given only for firm matches. Clone size is given for some rows only: seen once, a few or many times, or a class if the clone is expanded.

j_gene: TRBJ2-1; d_gene: .; abundance: .; v_gene: TRBV5-1; CDR3aa: CASSYEGGGLQFF; CDR3nt: TGCGCCAGCAGCTATGAGGGAGGAGGACTGCAGTTCTTC
j_gene: TRBJ2-3; d_gene: .; abundance: .; v_gene: TRBV6-4; CDR3aa: CASSDGRGSFTDTQYF; CDR3nt: TGTGCCAGCAGTGACGGCCGGGGGTCTTTCACAGATACGCAGTATTTT
j_gene: TRBJ2-5; d_gene: TRBD2; abundance: .; v_gene: TRBV5-1; CDR3aa: CASSLDRGGRETQYF; CDR3nt: TGCGCCAGCAGCTTGGATCGCGGGGGGCGAGAGACCCAGTACTTC
j_gene: TRBJ1-1; d_gene: TRBD1; abundance: .; v_gene: TRBV5-8; CDR3aa: CASSFVFGTGNTEAFF; CDR3nt: TGTGCCAGCAGCTTCGTTTTCGGGACAGGGAACACTGAAGCTTTCTTT
j_gene: TRBJ1-1; d_gene: .; abundance: .; v_gene: TRBV6-5; CDR3aa: CASSYRTANTEAFF; CDR3nt: TGTGCCAGCTCCTACCGGACGGCGAACACTGAAGCTTTCTTT
j_gene: TRBJ1-2; d_gene: .; abundance: .; v_gene: TRBV24-1; CDR3aa: CATSALPQGSGYTF; CDR3nt: TGTGCCACCAGTGCCTTACCTCAGGGATCGGGCTACACCTTC
j_gene: TRBJ2-7; d_gene: TRBD2; abundance: .; v_gene: TRBV5-4; CDR3aa: CASSRPGGESSYEQYF; CDR3nt: TGTGCCAGCAGTCGCCCCGGGGGGGAAAGCTCCTACGAGCAGTACTTC
j_gene: TRBJ2-7; d_gene: .; abundance: .; v_gene: TRBV14; CDR3aa: CASSQLKKQYF; CDR3nt: TGTGCCAGCAGCCAGCTAAAAAAGCAGTACTTC
j_gene: TRBJ2-1; d_gene: .; abundance: .; v_gene: TRBV7-9; CDR3aa: CASSRRTALQFF; CDR3nt: TGTGCCAGCAGCAGGCGGACAGCGCTGCAGTTCTTC
j_gene: TRBJ2-7; d_gene: TRBD1; abundance: .; v_gene: TRBV5-1; CDR3aa: CASSLVSGTGAYEQYF; CDR3nt: TGCGCCAGCAGCTTGGTTTCCGGGACAGGGGCCTACGAGCAGTACTTC
j_gene: TRBJ1-1; d_gene: .; abundance: .; v_gene: TRBV9; CDR3aa: CASSVATGIPTEVFF; CDR3nt: .
j_gene: TRBJ2-7; d_gene: .; abundance: .; v_gene: TRBV6-2/TRBV6-3; CDR3aa: CASSHAGEQYF; CDR3nt: TGTGCCAGCAGTCATGCTGGGGAGCAGTACTTC
j_gene: TRBJ1-3; d_gene: TRBD1; abundance: once; v_gene: TRBV18; CDR3aa: CASSPLPGDRGEQNTIYF; CDR3nt: TGTGCCAGCTCGCCACTCCCCGGGGACAGGGGAGAGCAAAACACCATATATTTT
j_gene: TRBJ1-1; d_gene: TRBD1; abundance: once; v_gene: TRBV4-3; CDR3aa: CASSQAQTGRAEAFF; CDR3nt: TGCGCCAGCAGCCAAGCCCAGACAGGGAGGGCTGAAGCTTTCTTT
j_gene: TRBJ2-3; d_gene: .; abundance: .; v_gene: TRBV18; CDR3aa: CASSPPTAPDTQYF; CDR3nt: TGTGCCAGCTCACCACCAACCGCCCCAGATACGCAGTATTTT
j_gene: TRBJ2-7; d_gene: .; abundance: .; v_gene: TRBV5-4; CDR3aa: CASSLGGDGEQYF; CDR3nt: TGTGCCAGCAGCTTGGGTGGAGATGGAGAGCAGTACTTC
j_gene: TRBJ2-5; d_gene: TRBD2; abundance: .; v_gene: TRBV11-2; CDR3aa: CASTAGAGGETQYF; CDR3nt: TGTGCCAGCACCGCAGGGGCGGGGGGGGAGACCCAGTACTTC
j_gene: TRBJ2-2; d_gene: .; abundance: few; v_gene: TRBV9; CDR3aa: CASSLGTGELFF; CDR3nt: TGTGCCAGCAGCTTAGGAACCGGGGAGCTGTTTTTT
j_gene: TRBJ2-1; d_gene: .; abundance: .; v_gene: TRBV11-3; CDR3aa: CASRGGANNEQFF; CDR3nt: TGTGCCAGCCGAGGGGGAGCTAACAATGAGCAGTTCTTC
j_gene: TRBJ2-7; d_gene: .; abundance: once; v_gene: TRBV20-1; CDR3aa: CSASHRQDQYF; CDR3nt: TGCAGTGCTAGCCATAGACAGGACCAGTACTTC
j_gene: TRBJ2-2; d_gene: .; abundance: .; v_gene: TRBV27; CDR3aa: CASSLRSGELFF; CDR3nt: TGTGCCAGCAGTTTGAGGTCCGGGGAGCTGTTTTTT
j_gene: TRBJ2-5; d_gene: TRBD1; abundance: .; v_gene: TRBV2; CDR3aa: CASTLTGIQETQYF; CDR3nt: TGTGCCAGCACGCTGACAGGGATCCAAGAGACCCAGTACTTC
j_gene: TRBJ1-3; d_gene: .; abundance: .; v_gene: TRBV18; CDR3aa: CASSPQRGVSGNTIYF; CDR3nt: TGTGCCAGCTCCCCCCAAAGGGGAGTCTCTGGAAACACCATATATTTT
j_gene: TRBJ2-7; d_gene: .; abundance: .; v_gene: TRBV4-1; CDR3aa: CASSQAISFHEQYF; CDR3nt: TGCGCCAGCAGCCAAGCCATAAGCTTCCACGAGCAGTACTTC
j_gene: TRBJ1-2; d_gene: .; abundance: .; v_gene: TRBV2; CDR3aa: CASNRLYGYTF; CDR3nt: TGTGCCAGCAACAGGTTGTATGGCTACACCTTC
j_gene: TRBJ1-3; d_gene: .; abundance: .; v_gene: TRBV9; CDR3aa: CASSVGGIGNTIYF; CDR3nt: TGTGCCAGCAGCGTAGGGGGAATCGGAAACACCATATATTTT
j_gene: TRBJ2-1; d_gene: TRBD2; abundance: .; v_gene: TRBV30; CDR3aa: CAWRSGGSYNEQFF; CDR3nt: TGTGCCTGGAGATCGGGAGGGAGCTACAATGAGCAGTTCTTC
j_gene: TRBJ2-7; d_gene: TRBD1; abundance: .; v_gene: TRBV18; CDR3aa: CASSAPGQGLHEQYF; CDR3nt: TGTGCCAGCTCCGCCCCGGGACAGGGGTTACACGAGCAGTACTTC
j_gene: TRBJ2-1; d_gene: TRBD2; abundance: once; v_gene: TRBV7-3; CDR3aa: CASSLTFGGRNEQFF; CDR3nt: TGTGCCAGCAGCTTAACTTTCGGGGGGAGGAATGAGCAGTTCTTC
j_gene: TRBJ1-5; d_gene: .; abundance: .; v_gene: TRBV2; CDR3aa: CAAARSSGSQPQHF; CDR3nt: TGTGCCGCAGCACGGTCCTCAGGCTCTCAGCCCCAGCATTTT
j_gene: TRBJ1-2; d_gene: .; abundance: .; v_gene: TRBV19; CDR3aa: CASSIGSQDGYTF; CDR3nt: TGTGCCAGTAGTATCGGGTCACAGGATGGCTACACCTTC
j_gene: TRBJ1-1; d_gene: .; abundance: once; v_gene: TRBV25-1; CDR3aa: CASSLRQGKAFF; CDR3nt: TGTGCCAGCAGCCTTCGTCAGGGGAAAGCTTTCTTT
j_gene: TRBJ1-1; d_gene: .; abundance: medium-sized; v_gene: TRBV6-4; CDR3aa: CASSAGEGTEAFF; CDR3nt: TGTGCCAGCAGTGCCGGAGAGGGCACTGAAGCTTTCTTT
j_gene: TRBJ2-3; d_gene: TRBD2; abundance: .; v_gene: TRBV7-2; CDR3aa: CASSLTRTSGNTQYF; CDR3nt: TGTGCCAGCAGCTTAACCAGGACTAGCGGGAATACGCAGTATTTT
j_gene: TRBJ1-2; d_gene: TRBD1; abundance: few; v_gene: TRBV5-1; CDR3aa: CASGTGNNYGYTF; CDR3nt: TGCGCCAGCGGGACAGGGAACAACTATGGCTACACCTTC
j_gene: TRBJ1-4; d_gene: .; abundance: .; v_gene: TRBV25-1; CDR3aa: CASSEPDVPNEKLFF; CDR3nt: TGTGCCAGCAGTGAACCGGACGTCCCGAATGAAAAACTGTTTTTT
j_gene: TRBJ2-1; d_gene: .; abundance: .; v_gene: TRBV25-1; CDR3aa: CASSGPRGARSEQFF; CDR3nt: TGTGCCAGCAGTGGCCCCCGGGGGGCGAGGTCTGAGCAGTTCTTC
j_gene: TRBJ2-3; d_gene: TRBD2; abundance: .; v_gene: TRBV4-1; CDR3aa: CASSYSGRGTDTQYF; CDR3nt: TGCGCCAGCAGCTATAGCGGGAGAGGCACAGATACGCAGTATTTT
j_gene: TRBJ1-1; d_gene: .; abundance: .; v_gene: TRBV27; CDR3aa: CASSLGGGTEAFF; CDR3nt: TGTGCCAGCAGTTTAGGGGGTGGAACTGAAGCTTTCTTT
j_gene: TRBJ1-4; d_gene: .; abundance: few; v_gene: TRBV18; CDR3aa: CASSPPGLMNEKLFF; CDR3nt: TGTGCCAGCTCACCACCAGGGTTAATGAATGAAAAACTGTTTTTT
j_gene: TRBJ2-7; d_gene: .; abundance: .; v_gene: TRBV5-6; CDR3aa: CASSLFSGTAGEQYF; CDR3nt: TGTGCCAGCAGCTTGTTCTCGGGGACAGCGGGAGAGCAGTACTTC
j_gene: TRBJ1-1; d_gene: .; abundance: .; v_gene: TRBV6-2/TRBV6-3; CDR3aa: CASSSPNRGNTEAFF; CDR3nt: TGTGCCAGCAGTTCCCCGAACCGGGGGAACACTGAAGCTTTCTTT
j_gene: TRBJ2-1; d_gene: TRBD2; abundance: .; v_gene: TRBV11-2; CDR3aa: CASSRSGSSTIAFF; CDR3nt: TGTGCCAGCAGCCGTAGCGGGAGCAGCACTATTGCGTTCTTC
j_gene: TRBJ1-1; d_gene: .; abundance: .; v_gene: TRBV5-4; CDR3aa: CASSLGQNMNTEAFF; CDR3nt: TGTGCCAGCAGCTTGGGGCAGAACATGAACACTGAAGCTTTCTTT
j_gene: TRBJ2-3; d_gene: .; abundance: .; v_gene: TRBV7-2; CDR3aa: CASSLIGVLKRVGTDTQYF; CDR3nt: TGTGCCAGCAGCTTAATAGGCGTCCTCAAGAGGGTTGGCACAGATACGCAGTATTTT
j_gene: TRBJ1-3; d_gene: .; abundance: .; v_gene: TRBV4-1; CDR3aa: CASSFGGGRGAGGNTIYF; CDR3nt: TGCGCCAGCAGCTTCGGAGGTGGCAGGGGCGCGGGTGGAAACACCATATATTTT
j_gene: TRBJ1-6; d_gene: TRBD1; abundance: few; v_gene: TRBV19; CDR3aa: CASSISGQGIAPLHF; CDR3nt: TGTGCCAGTAGTATATCGGGACAGGGGATTGCACCCCTCCACTTT
j_gene: TRBJ1-2; d_gene: .; abundance: .; v_gene: TRBV6-5; CDR3aa: CASSYMATLYYGYTF; CDR3nt: TGTGCCAGCAGTTACATGGCCACGTTATACTATGGCTACACCTTC
j_gene: TRBJ2-3; d_gene: .; abundance: .; v_gene: TRBV3-1/TRBV3-2; CDR3aa: CASSQYDRFTDTQYF; CDR3nt: TGTGCCAGCAGCCAATACGACAGGTTCACAGATACGCAGTATTTT
j_gene: TRBJ2-7; d_gene: TRBD2; abundance: once; v_gene: TRBV19; CDR3aa: CASSDRLASEQYF; CDR3nt: TGTGCCAGTAGTGATCGACTAGCGTCCGAGCAGTACTTC
j_gene: TRBJ1-1; d_gene: .; abundance: .; v_gene: TRBV11-3; CDR3aa: CASKMEWNTEAFF; CDR3nt: TGTGCCAGCAAGATGGAATGGAACACTGAAGCTTTCTTT